Listed below are T cell receptor beta chains from one sample, sequenced in a study of T cells in Graves' hyperthyroidism and ophthalmopathy. One entry per CDR3 protein results from TCRdb running MiXCR on the multiplex PCR reads. Of 300,000 to 450,000 distinct CDR3 sequences in the sample, roughly 14% are singletons; the top ten hold around 19%. What was sequenced was blood. These receptor sequences come from a young woman with Graves' ophthalmopathy. CDR3s include the opening cysteine and the closing phenylalanine or tryptophan. D genes are given only for firm matches. Clone size is given for some rows only: seen once, a few or many times, or a class if the clone is expanded.

cdr3_aa cdr3_nt v_call clone_size j_call d_call
CASSPTYRGPVDTGELFF TGTGCCAGCAGTCCAACCTACAGGGGGCCAGTGGACACCGGGGAGCTGTTTTTT TRBV27 many TRBJ2-2 TRBD1
CASIPGQGARPSAGANVLTF TGTGCCAGCATCCCGGGACAGGGGGCGAGGCCCTCGGCTGGGGCCAACGTCCTGACTTTC TRBV5-5 NA TRBJ2-6 TRBD1
CASSFGQTPTDTQYF TGTGCCAGCAGTTTCGGACAGACCCCCACAGATACGCAGTATTTT TRBV28 many TRBJ2-3 NA
CASSSAGATGELFF TGTGCCAGCAGCTCTGCTGGGGCTACCGGGGAGCTGTTTTTT TRBV7-3 NA TRBJ2-2 NA
CASSAGTDSTDTQYF TGTGCCAGCAGCGCCGGGACAGATAGCACAGATACGCAGTATTTT TRBV2 many TRBJ2-3 TRBD1
CASSFGLAWPQHF TGTGCCAGCAGCTTTGGACTGGCATGGCCCCAGCATTTT TRBV5-5 many TRBJ1-5 NA
CASSSRPDKEPNQPQHF TGTGCCAGCAGTTCCCGACCGGACAAGGAACCCAATCAGCCCCAGCATTTT TRBV28 many TRBJ1-5 NA
CASIRRGGRYEQYF TGTGCCAGCATCCGCCGGGGGGGCAGGTACGAGCAGTACTTC TRBV28 many TRBJ2-7 TRBD2
CASSPGRGVIYEQYF TGTGCCAGCTCACCGGGCCGGGGCGTGATCTACGAGCAGTACTTC TRBV18 NA TRBJ2-7 NA
CASSLGGLGGMADTQYF TGTGCCAGCAGCTTAGGGGGTTTGGGGGGAATGGCAGATACGCAGTATTTT TRBV11-2 once TRBJ2-3 NA
CASSRTASNSPLHF TGTGCCAGCAGCCGGACCGCGTCTAATTCACCCCTCCACTTT TRBV7-2 many TRBJ1-6 NA
CASSLMPRGVAGELFF TGCGCCAGCAGCTTGATGCCCAGGGGAGTGGCCGGGGAGCTGTTTTTT TRBV5-1 many TRBJ2-2 NA
CATSGMGTGVNIQYF TGTGCCACCAGCGGAATGGGGACAGGGGTTAACATTCAGTACTTC TRBV15 NA TRBJ2-4 TRBD1
CSASTLTGHFYEQYF TGCAGTGCAAGTACCCTGACAGGGCATTTCTACGAGCAGTACTTC TRBV20-1 many TRBJ2-7 TRBD1
CASSPPRGYGTGELFF TGTGCCAGCAGCCCCCCTCGCGGGTATGGCACCGGGGAGCTGTTTTTT TRBV9 few TRBJ2-2 NA
CSATGGSGGPYNEQFF TGCAGTGCAACTGGAGGTAGCGGGGGGCCCTACAATGAGCAGTTCTTC TRBV20-1 many TRBJ2-1 TRBD2
CASRLTGTINQPQHF TGTGCCAGCAGGTTGACAGGGACGATAAATCAGCCCCAGCATTTT TRBV28 many TRBJ1-5 TRBD1
CASSPPASGHNEQFF TGTGCCAGCTCACCACCAGCTAGCGGGCACAATGAGCAGTTCTTC TRBV18 many TRBJ2-1 TRBD2
CASSPEGENTEAFF TGTGCCAGCAGCCCCGAGGGGGAGAACACTGAAGCTTTCTTT TRBV4-2 many TRBJ1-1 NA
CASSPINSGANVLTF TGTGCCAGCAGCCCGATAAACTCTGGGGCCAACGTCCTGACTTTC TRBV7-2 many TRBJ2-6 NA
CASGGLSQPQHF TGTGCCAGCGGAGGCCTATCCCAGCCCCAGCATTTT TRBV5-8 many TRBJ1-5 NA
CSVSEALRDTQYF TGCAGTGTAAGCGAAGCACTAAGGGATACGCAGTATTTT TRBV20-1 many TRBJ2-3 NA
CASSVVWDRASYYGYTF TGTGCCAGCAGCGTAGTGTGGGACAGGGCCTCTTACTATGGCTACACCTTC TRBV9 NA TRBJ1-2 TRBD1
CASSWAGVNEKLFF TGTGCCAGCAGTTGGGCAGGGGTAAATGAAAAACTGTTTTTT TRBV7-3 once TRBJ1-4 NA
CASSEMVGGAYNEQFF TGTGCCAGCAGTGAAATGGTGGGGGGCGCGTACAATGAGCAGTTCTTC TRBV2 many TRBJ2-1 NA
CAWSGRQGFTEAFF TGTGCCTGGAGTGGACGGCAGGGCTTCACTGAAGCTTTCTTT TRBV30 many TRBJ1-1 NA
CASRGQLTYEQYF TGTGCCAGCAGAGGACAGCTTACCTACGAGCAGTACTTC TRBV28 many TRBJ2-7 NA
CASSQGRGDTIYF TGCGCCAGCAGCCAAGGACGGGGTGACACCATATATTTT TRBV4-1 NA TRBJ1-3 NA
CASSLIGPNQPQHF TGTGCCAGCAGCTTGATAGGGCCCAATCAGCCCCAGCATTTT TRBV7-9 NA TRBJ1-5 NA
CASRYRDRLNEQFF TGTGCCAGCAGGTACCGGGACAGACTCAATGAGCAGTTCTTC TRBV6-1 many TRBJ2-1 TRBD1
CASSPETPGASGELFF TGTGCCAGCTCACCAGAGACACCCGGCGCTTCTGGGGAGCTGTTTTTT TRBV18 many TRBJ2-2 NA
CASSRTSGATDTQYF TGCGCCAGCAGCCGGACTAGCGGGGCCACAGATACGCAGTATTTT TRBV5-1 NA TRBJ2-3 TRBD2
CASSLTIREVYNEQFF TGTGCCAGCAGCTTAACCATAAGGGAAGTATACAATGAGCAGTTCTTC TRBV13 many TRBJ2-1 NA
CASSHRPFPETQYF TGTGCCAGCAGCCACCGACCTTTTCCAGAGACCCAGTACTTC TRBV7-2 NA TRBJ2-5 NA
CASSRTGGSVGNEKLFF TGTGCCAGCTCACGGACAGGGGGGTCAGTCGGTAATGAAAAACTGTTTTTT TRBV18 many TRBJ1-4 TRBD1
CASSGIAGGDEQFF TGTGCCAGCAGCGGAATAGCGGGGGGGGATGAGCAGTTCTTC TRBV9 few TRBJ2-1 TRBD2
CASSLTGPTGELFF TGTGCCAGCAGCCTGACAGGGCCTACCGGGGAGCTGTTTTTT TRBV12-3/TRBV12-4 NA TRBJ2-2 TRBD1
CSAADRVSKNIQYF TGCAGTGCTGCCGACAGGGTGTCCAAAAACATTCAGTACTTC TRBV20-1 many TRBJ2-4 TRBD1
CSARDPPGGHETQYF TGCAGTGCTAGAGATCCCCCGGGGGGGCACGAGACCCAGTACTTC TRBV20-1 few TRBJ2-5 TRBD2
CSEQTGETQYF TGCAGCGAACAAACAGGGGAGACGCAGTATTTT TRBV29-1 NA TRBJ2-3 TRBD1
CASKGGNNEQFF TGTGCCAGCAAAGGGGGAAACAATGAGCAGTTCTTC TRBV2 many TRBJ2-1 NA
CSAKTPGLAGALNEQFF TGCAGTGCTAAAACCCCGGGACTAGCGGGGGCCCTCAATGAGCAGTTCTTC TRBV20-1 many TRBJ2-1 TRBD2
CASSFRSRDTGYTF TGTGCCAGCAGCTTCAGATCCCGGGATACGGGCTACACCTTC TRBV7-8 NA TRBJ1-2 NA
CSVTEVQETQYF TGCAGCGTTACTGAAGTTCAAGAGACCCAGTACTTC TRBV29-1 NA TRBJ2-5 NA
CASSLSRVADTQYF TGTGCCAGCAGTTTATCGAGGGTGGCAGATACGCAGTATTTT TRBV12-3/TRBV12-4 NA TRBJ2-3 NA
CASSLGQGRNTGELFF TGCGCCAGCAGTTTAGGACAGGGACGGAACACCGGGGAGCTGTTTTTT TRBV5-1 few TRBJ2-2 TRBD1
CASSWELQDTQYF TGTGCCAGCAGCTGGGAACTTCAGGATACGCAGTATTTT TRBV11-1 many TRBJ2-3 NA
CATSDSSRASNQPQHF TGTGCCACCAGTGATTCCAGCAGGGCGAGCAATCAGCCCCAGCATTTT TRBV24-1 many TRBJ1-5 NA
CASRNGNQPQHF TGTGCCAGCAGAAATGGGAATCAGCCCCAGCATTTT TRBV28 few TRBJ1-5 NA
CASSLGGTSGDEQFF TGTGCCAGCAGCTTAGGCGGGACTAGCGGGGATGAGCAGTTCTTC TRBV11-2 many TRBJ2-1 TRBD2
CSALTGDTQYF TGCAGTGCTCTGACTGGGGATACGCAGTATTTT TRBV20-1 many TRBJ2-3 NA
CSGKGLAPYEQFF TGCAGTGGAAAGGGACTAGCCCCCTATGAGCAGTTCTTC TRBV20-1 many TRBJ2-1 TRBD2
CASSVDLVDEQFF TGTGCCAGCAGCGTAGATTTAGTCGATGAGCAGTTCTTC TRBV9 NA TRBJ2-1 NA
CAGSLAAGERDTQYF TGTGCCGGCAGCTTAGCGGCGGGGGAGCGGGATACGCAGTATTTT TRBV7-2 NA TRBJ2-3 TRBD2
CASSDGTQKGETQYF TGTGCCAGCAGTGACGGGACCCAAAAGGGGGAGACCCAGTACTTC TRBV28 many TRBJ2-5 NA
CALGWGNTGELFF TGTGCCCTGGGGTGGGGGAACACCGGGGAGCTGTTTTTT TRBV30 many TRBJ2-2 NA
CASSETGTAENNEQFF TGTGCCAGCAGTGAAACCGGGACAGCAGAAAACAATGAGCAGTTCTTC TRBV2 many TRBJ2-1 TRBD1
CAWSVTLRPIANTGELFF TGTGCCTGGAGTGTGACCCTTCGACCGATAGCGAACACCGGGGAGCTGTTTTTT TRBV30 many TRBJ2-2 NA